Below, 5 T cell receptor beta chains from the same sample are listed, as sequenced in a study of CD8+CD57+ T cells in acquired aplastic anemia. TCR beta VDJ and CDR3 profiles were obtained from a genomic DNA template. TCRdb reanalysed the reads using MiXCR and keeps one entry per CDR3 protein. The table has 100,000 to 150,000 distinct CDR3 sequences, 40% to 60% seen once. The specimen was sorted CD4+, CD8+, or CD8+CD57+ T cells (not recorded which) from PBMCs. These receptors all come from a human donor in good health, serving as a control.

In regard to this clonotype: An end of the junction does not agree with germline; a read error may underlie this. CDR3 sequence: CASSVGQGYAHEQYF. In nucleotides, the CDR3 is TGCGCCAGCAGCGTAGGGCAGGGGTACGCCCACGAGCAGTACTTC. The rearrangement links TRBV9 to TRBJ2-7; possibly TRBD1 for D (6 bases). Germline V CDR1 and CDR2: SGDLS, YYNGEE. CDR3 length: 15 residues.

The chain employs TRBV12-3 or TRBV12-4 and TRBJ1-1; D gene uncertain. The CDR3 is 14 residues long. V was pared by 7 bases and J by 1 base, with 13 bases between. In DNA, the CDR3 is TGTGCCAGCACCTTCGGTTTCGAGAACACTGAAGCTTTCTTT. Protein product: CASTFGFENTEAFF.

The rearrangement uses TRBV19 and TRBJ2-7, with 10 nucleotides matching TRBD1. J was trimmed by 6 bases and V by 9 bases; bases with no gene match: 11. The CDR3 sequence is 14 residues long. Germline CDR1 reads LNHDA; CDR2 reads SQIVND (reference sequence). The CDR3 region has the DNA TGTGCCAGCAGCCCAGAAGGGACAGGGGCCGAGCAGTACTTC. It codes for CASSPEGTGAEQYF.

This clonotype was observed many times. The chain combines TRBV5-1 with TRBJ2-7; D is possibly TRBD1 (5 bases). In germline, CDR1 is SGHRS, CDR2 YFSETQ. There are 12 residues in the CDR3. V gave up 3 bases and J gave up 4 bases, with 8 bases separating them. CDR3 residues: CASSYDSYEQYF. The CDR3 region has the DNA TGCGCCAGCAGCTACGACAGTTACGAGCAGTACTTC. The full variable domain, rest sourced from reference TRBV5-1 and TRBJ2-7, is KAGVTQTPRYLIKTRGQQVTLSCSPISGHRSVSWYQQTPGQGLQFLFEYFSETQRNKGNFPGRFSGRQFSNSRSEMNVSTLELGDSALYLCASSYDSYEQYFGPGTRLTVT.

The J gene is TRBJ1-1, the V gene TRBV9, with D uncertain. The CDR3 loop spans 11 amino acids. Germline V gene data show CDR1 as SGDLS and CDR2 as YYNGEE. V was shortened by 6 bases and J by 4 bases, with 7 bases between the two germline ends. CDR3 sequence (DNA): TGTGCCAGCAAACGGGGCACTGAAGCTTTCTTT. Protein: CASKRGTEAFF.